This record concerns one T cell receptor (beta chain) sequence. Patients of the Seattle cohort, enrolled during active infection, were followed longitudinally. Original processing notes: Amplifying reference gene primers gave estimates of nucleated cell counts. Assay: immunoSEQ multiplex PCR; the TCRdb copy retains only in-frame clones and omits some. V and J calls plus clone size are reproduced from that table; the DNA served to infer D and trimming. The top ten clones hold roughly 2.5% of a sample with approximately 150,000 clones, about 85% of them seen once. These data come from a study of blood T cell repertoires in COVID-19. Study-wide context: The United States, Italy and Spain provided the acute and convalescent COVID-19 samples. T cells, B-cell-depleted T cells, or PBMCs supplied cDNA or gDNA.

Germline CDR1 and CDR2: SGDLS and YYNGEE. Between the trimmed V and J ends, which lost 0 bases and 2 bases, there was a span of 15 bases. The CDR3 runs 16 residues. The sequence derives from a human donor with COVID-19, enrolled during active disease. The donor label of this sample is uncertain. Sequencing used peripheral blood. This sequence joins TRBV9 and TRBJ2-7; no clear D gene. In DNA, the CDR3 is TGTGCCAGCAGCGTAGGGAAAGAGCGAATTGCCTACGAGCAGTACTTC. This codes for CASSVGKERIAYEQYF.